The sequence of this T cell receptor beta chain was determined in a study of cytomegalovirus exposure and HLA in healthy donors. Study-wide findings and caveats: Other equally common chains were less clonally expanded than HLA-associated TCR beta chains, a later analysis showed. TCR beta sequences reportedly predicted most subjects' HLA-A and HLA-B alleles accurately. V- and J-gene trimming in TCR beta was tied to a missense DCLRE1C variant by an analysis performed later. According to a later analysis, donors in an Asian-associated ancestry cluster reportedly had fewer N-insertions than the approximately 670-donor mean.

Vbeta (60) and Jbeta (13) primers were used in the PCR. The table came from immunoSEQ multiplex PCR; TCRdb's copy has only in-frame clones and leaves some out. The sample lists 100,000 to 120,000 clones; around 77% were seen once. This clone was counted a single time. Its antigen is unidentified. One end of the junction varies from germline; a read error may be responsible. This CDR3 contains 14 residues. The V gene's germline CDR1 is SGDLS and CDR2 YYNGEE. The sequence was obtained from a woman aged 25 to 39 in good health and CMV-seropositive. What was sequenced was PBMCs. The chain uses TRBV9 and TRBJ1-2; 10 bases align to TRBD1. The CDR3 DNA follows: TGTGCCAGCAGCGAAACCGGGACAGGGGATGGCTACGCCTTC. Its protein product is CASSETGTGDGYAF.